This TCR beta chain was obtained from a study of blood T cells in healthy people across ages. Whole-study context: Using template switching, researchers captured about one barcoded beta molecule for each two T cells. Study outcomes and limitations: Researchers judged that diversity estimates from one million T cells fell short of true values.

A J-beta primer mix and a sample-barcoded 5' primer were used in a second PCR of roughly 7 to 12 cycles. Each of the cDNA molecules was tagged by a template-switch adaptor with 12 random nucleotides. TCRdb ran MiXCR on the 5' RACE reads and lists one entry per CDR3 protein. Altogether some 900,000 distinct CDR3 sequences are present, roughly 26% being singletons, with the ten largest covering 17%. About this clonotype: Its antigen is still unknown. This may arise from a read error, as a much more abundant clone is one base away.

The CDR3 consists of 15 residues. CDR1 is SGHRS, CDR2 YFSETQ, per germline. The study recruited healthy Caucasian donors from Russia who were aged about 6 to 90. The rearrangement uses TRBV5-1 and TRBJ2-7; D is possibly TRBD1 (6 bases). The source of this sequence is a woman older than 75 in good health. Sequencing input: blood. The DNA of the CDR3 is TGCGCCAGCGGCTTGTTACCAGGGGATCCCTACGAGCAGTACTTC. It codes for CASGLLPGDPYEQYF. The full variable domain, completed using reference TRBV5-1 and TRBJ2-7, is KAGVTQTPRYLIKTRGQQVTLSCSPISGHRSVSWYQQTPGQGLQFLFEYFSETQRNKGNFPGRFSGRQFSNSRSEMNVSTLELGDSALYLCASGLLPGDPYEQYFGPGTRLTVT.